This TCR beta chain appears in the sequencing data of a study of siplizumab effects on memory and regulatory T cells. The CDR3 is 14 amino acids. Per sample, the assay covered 85,000 to 100,000 TCR templates. Clones were read by immunoSEQ multiplex PCR, and TCRdb kept only the in-frame ones, dropping some. This sample has under 110,000 clones; about nine tenths occur once, and the top ten carry about 12%. Study findings and constraints: A major contribution to the alloresponse seemed to be made by naive T cells, which seemed more diverse than memory cells. Poor capture below about 10^-5 frequency left most alloreactive clones unmapped to unstimulated subsets.

Regarding this clone: The antigen is unknown.

Material: non-Treg CD4+ T cells sorted from blood. The chain recombines TRBV21-1 with TRBJ1-2. TRBV21-1 is a pseudogene segment. The TCR comes from a human donor in good health. The CDR3 nucleotides are TGTGCCAGCACCAGTGGGCGGGCCCGCTATGGCTACACCTTC. Translating it yields CASTSGRARYGYTF.